This entry features one T cell receptor beta chain sequence. This sample was included in a study of blood T cell repertoires in COVID-19. Overall study context: T cells, B-cell-depleted T cells, or PBMCs provided the cDNA or gDNA that served as material.

The CDR3 extends over 17 amino acids. After removal of 4 bases from V and 2 bases from J, the junction contained 5 bases not matched to a gene. Per the germline V gene, CDR1 is LGHDT and CDR2 is YNNKEL (reference sequence). Under the authors' procedure: Researchers report that nucleated cell counts were estimated from reference gene primer amplification. Sequenced by immunoSEQ multiplex PCR; TCRdb stores in-frame clones only, minus some. Clone size and the V and J calls come from that table; the DNA yielded D and trimming. The sample carries approximately 220,000 clones, 75% to 90% recorded once. Participants' own reports of clinical history determined their cohort assignment. Recovered status applied to Cohort 3 donors who had two consecutive negative PCRs. It also applied to those with clearance or with symptom resolution.

The sequence was obtained from a man aged 25 to 45 who had recovered from COVID-19. This chain joins TRBV3-1 (or the pseudogene TRBV3-2) and TRBJ2-6, with 10 bases fitting TRBD1. Input material: PBMCs or T cells enriched from blood (not recorded which). CDR3 in amino acids: CASSLRTGGAGANVLTF. The CDR3, as DNA: TGTGCCAGCAGCCTTAGGACAGGGGGGGCTGGGGCCAACGTCCTGACTTTC.